The 19 T cell receptor beta chains reported below all come from one sample, sequenced in a study of T cell repertoires in cytomegalovirus infection. MiXCR was run by TCRdb on the reads, yielding one entry per CDR3 protein. The sample lists some 310,000 distinct CDR3 sequences; just under 25% were seen once. No antigens are known for them. The starting material was cultured PBMCs, obtained from culture after CMV antigen stimulation. These receptors were collected from a human donor in good health (CMV status not recorded). Some clones in this sample may be carry-over from other donors' samples.

This clonotype was detected many times. The genes are TRBV7-2 and TRBJ2-5, with D perhaps matching TRBD2 (6 bases). V was trimmed by 6 bases and J by 2 bases, leaving 10 bases between them. The CDR3 is 13 amino acids. Germline V CDR1 and CDR2: SGHTA, FQGNSA. For the CDR3, the DNA is TGTGCCAGCAGAGCGGGTCCTCAAGAGACCCAGTACTTC. The encoded protein is CASRAGPQETQYF.

J is TRBJ1-6 and V is TRBV14; D uncertain. The CDR3 sequence is 15 residues long. The germline V gene encodes CDR1 SGHDN and CDR2 FVKESK. The V and J ends lost 4 bases and 4 bases respectively, with 11 bases between them. CDR3 protein: CASSRVQSYNSPLHF. The CDR3 DNA is TGTGCCAGCAGCCGGGTACAGAGTTATAATTCACCCCTCCACTTT.

CDR3 in DNA: TGTGCCAGCAGCCCGGGACTAGCGGGAGGTACAGGAGAGACCCAGTACTTC. It yields the protein CASSPGLAGGTGETQYF. V usage is TRBV6-6 and J usage is TRBJ2-5; 15 positions match TRBD2. This CDR3 spans 17 amino acids. J lost 4 bases, V lost 6 bases, and 9 bases had no gene match. The V gene's germline CDR1 is MNHNY and CDR2 SVGAGI (reference sequence).

The chain combines TRBV5-1 with TRBJ2-3, with 11 bases that match TRBD2. Trimming at V came to 4 bases and at J to 1 base, leaving 2 bases not matched to a gene. The germline CDR1 and CDR2 sequences are SGHRS and YFSETQ. There are 15 residues in the CDR3. CDR3 sequence reads: CASSKLAGGTDTQYF. The CDR3 nucleotides read TGCGCCAGCAGCAAACTAGCGGGAGGCACAGATACGCAGTATTTT.

The chain couples TRBV6-1 to TRBJ2-1; 11 bases are shared with TRBD1. Germline CDR1 reads MNHNS; CDR2 reads SASEGT. This CDR3 is 16 amino acids long. Trimming cost V 6 bases and J 4 bases; bases outside gene matches: 8. CDR3 nucleotide sequence: TGTGCCAGCAGACCTACCGGGACAGGGGGTTACAATGAGCAGTTCTTC. Translated: CASRPTGTGGYNEQFF.

V is TRBV10-3 and J is TRBJ2-2; 12 bases are a match to TRBD2. V shed 6 bases and J 2 bases; nucleotides not matched to a gene: 4. There are 16 residues in the CDR3. Germline CDR1 is ENHRY and CDR2 is SYGVKD. The CDR3 bases are TGTGCCATCAGAATGACTAGCGGGAGTAACACCGGGGAGCTGTTTTTT. This codes for CAIRMTSGSNTGELFF.

The V gene is TRBV28, the J gene TRBJ1-1, with D perhaps TRBD1 (5 bases). CDR3 length equals 14 residues. V was clipped by 6 bases and J by 4 bases, with 15 bases between them. Germline loops: CDR1 MDHEN, CDR2 SYDVKM. DNA of the CDR3: TGTGCCAGCAGCTCTAATACAGGTTTCACTGAAGCTTTCTTT. Translation: CASSSNTGFTEAFF.

This clonotype has more than one count but fewer than ten. The chain recombines TRBV20-1 with TRBJ1-1; 7 bases are shared with TRBD1. V shed 6 bases and J 6 bases; nucleotides not matched to a gene: 10. CDR1 DFQATT and CDR2 SNEGSKA come from the germline V gene (reference sequence). This CDR3 region has 13 residues. CDR3 DNA sequence: TGCAGTGCGAAAGACAGGGTGAAGGCTGAAGCTTTCTTT. This encodes CSAKDRVKAEAFF.

This clonotype was found many times. V usage is TRBV5-1 and J usage is TRBJ1-1; perhaps TRBD1 as D (5 bases). The CDR3 is made up of 13 amino acids. Per germline, CDR1 SGHRS and CDR2 YFSETQ. Trimming cost V 4 bases and J 4 bases, with 11 bases left between them. The CDR3 is CASSNQGFTEAFF. The CDR3 bases are TGCGCCAGCAGCAACCAGGGTTTCACTGAAGCTTTCTTT.

In its sample, this clonotype was seen a few times. This chain links TRBV19 with TRBJ2-5; D gene ambiguous. Trimming cost V 1 base and J 3 bases, with 6 bases left between them. The CDR3 extends over 13 amino acids. Germline CDR1 reads LNHDA; CDR2 reads SQIVND (reference sequence). CDR3 nucleotides: TGTGCCAGTAGTATAGGAACGAAAGAGACCCAGTACTTC. It encodes CASSIGTKETQYF.

The V and J genes are TRBV30 and TRBJ1-6; D call uncertain. V dropped 2 bases and J dropped 7 bases, with 6 bases sitting between them. This CDR3 has 12 residues. From germline, CDR1 is GTSNPN and CDR2 SVGIG (reference sequence). The CDR3 DNA reads TGTGCCTGGAGTCGCACAAATTCACCCCTCCACTTT. Its translation is CAWSRTNSPLHF.

Notes on this clonotype: With a much larger clone just one base away, this may be a read error. Because the CDR3's place on the DNA is in doubt, the DNA is left out and the CDR3 is given as listed by TCRdb. This rearrangement joins TRBV7-9 to TRBJ1-6; the table's TRBD1 call for D was not verified on the DNA. Termini included, the CDR3 measures 15 amino acids. Germline assignment: CDR1 SEHNR and CDR2 FQNEAQ (reference sequence). CDR3 sequence reads: CASSLFGTGSSPLQF.

This clonotype was seen a handful of times. The chain is built from TRBV7-9 and TRBJ1-3; D is undetermined. This CDR3 region has 12 residues. Deletions cut 10 bases from V and 3 bases from J, with 10 bases between. Germline CDR1 and CDR2: SEHNR and FQNEAQ (reference sequence). In nucleotides, the CDR3 is TGTGCCACCTCCGGACTTGGAAACACCATATATTTT. Translated: CATSGLGNTIYF.

This clonotype was seen repeatedly, ten times or more. This chain uses TRBV7-2 with TRBJ1-1; TRBD1 might be the D (6 bases). CDR1 is SGHTA, CDR2 FQGNSA, per germline. The CDR3 runs 13 residues. Trimming took 4 bases from V and 0 from J, leaving 6 bases between them. In nucleotides, the CDR3 is TGTGCCAGCAGCTGGGACATGAACACTGAAGCTTTCTTT. Protein product: CASSWDMNTEAFF.

The sample holds many counts of this clonotype. The chain recombines TRBV7-2 with TRBJ2-4; tentatively, D is TRBD2 (5 bases). Germline V gene lookup returns CDR1 SGHTA and CDR2 FQGNSA. The V end was cut by 2 bases, the J end by 9 bases, with 14 bases between. The CDR3 extends over 14 amino acids. The chain's CDR3 is CASSLRPRGGIQYF. Here the CDR3 DNA reads TGTGCCAGCAGCTTACGTCCTCGGGGTGGCATTCAGTACTTC. Variable domain in full (rest from reference TRBV7-2 and TRBJ2-4): GAGVSQSPSNKVTEKGKDVELRCDPISGHTALYWYRQSLGQGLEFLIYFQGNSAPDKSGLPSDRFSAERTGGSVSTLTIQRTQQEDSAVYLCASSLRPRGGIQYFGAGTRLSVL.

This clonotype has ten or more counts. The rearrangement links TRBV7-9 to TRBJ2-7; no clear D. Per germline, CDR1 SEHNR and CDR2 FQNEAQ (reference sequence). Trimming stripped 1 base from V and 5 bases from J, with 15 bases between. The CDR3 covers 15 residues. As DNA, the CDR3 is TGTGCCAGCAGCTTAGTACCTTCCCCCTTGGACGAGCAGTACTTC. Translated: CASSLVPSPLDEQYF.

The J gene is TRBJ1-1, the V gene TRBV27; D not certain. Trimming took 3 bases from V and 1 from J, leaving 9 bases between them. This CDR3 comprises 14 residues. Per germline, CDR1 MNHEY and CDR2 SMNVEV (reference sequence). The DNA for the CDR3 is TGTGCCAGCAGTTTGGGCATCTCGAACACTGAAGCTTTCTTT. It encodes CASSLGISNTEAFF.

The chain's CDR3 is CSARVKVSGYV. DNA of the CDR3: TGCAGTGCTAGAGTTAAGGTTAGCGGGTACGTC. This sequence joins TRBV20-1 and TRBJ2-7; TRBD2 might be the D (6 bases). The V and J ends lost 1 base and 12 bases respectively, with 13 bases between them. The CDR3 is 11 residues long. Germline values: CDR1 DFQATT, CDR2 SNEGSKA (reference sequence).

This clonotype was found many times. The chain couples TRBV7-3 to TRBJ2-3; TRBD2 matches at 9 bases. The CDR3 is 16 amino acids. Unmatched junction bases numbered 9, after V lost 2 bases and J lost 6 bases. The V gene's germline CDR1 is SGHTA and CDR2 FQGTGA. The CDR3 is CASSLSRLADGDTQYF. DNA of the CDR3: TGTGCCAGCAGCTTATCCCGACTAGCGGACGGGGATACGCAGTATTTT.